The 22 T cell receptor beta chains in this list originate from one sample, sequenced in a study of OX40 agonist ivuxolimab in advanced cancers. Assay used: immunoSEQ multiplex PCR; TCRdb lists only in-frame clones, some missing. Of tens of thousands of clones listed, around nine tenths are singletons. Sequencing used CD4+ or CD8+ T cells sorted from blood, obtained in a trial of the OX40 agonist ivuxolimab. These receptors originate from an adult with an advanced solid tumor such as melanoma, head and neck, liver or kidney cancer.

The CDR3 here is CSVDPDSYGYTF. The CDR3 bases are TGCAGCGTTGACCCGGATAGCTATGGCTACACCTTC. This chain links TRBV29-1 with TRBJ1-2; D uncertain. The length of the CDR3 is 12 residues. CDR1 is SQVTM and CDR2 is ANQGSEA in the germline V gene. V was trimmed by 3 bases and J by 4 bases, leaving 9 bases between them.

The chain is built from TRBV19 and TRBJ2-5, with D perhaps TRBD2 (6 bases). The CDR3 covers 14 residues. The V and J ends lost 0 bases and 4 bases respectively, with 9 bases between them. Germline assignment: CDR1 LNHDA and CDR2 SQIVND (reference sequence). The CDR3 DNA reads TGTGCCAGTAGTATAGAAGGAGGGAGAGAGACCCAGTACTTC. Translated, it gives CASSIEGGRETQYF.

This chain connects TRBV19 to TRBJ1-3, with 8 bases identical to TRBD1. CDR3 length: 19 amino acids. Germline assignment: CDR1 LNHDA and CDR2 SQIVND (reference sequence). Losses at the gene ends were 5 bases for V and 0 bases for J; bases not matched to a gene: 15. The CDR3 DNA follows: TGTGCCAGTAGTGGCTTACAGGGGGGCCCACGTGGCTCTGGAAACACCATATATTTT. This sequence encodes CASSGLQGGPRGSGNTIYF.

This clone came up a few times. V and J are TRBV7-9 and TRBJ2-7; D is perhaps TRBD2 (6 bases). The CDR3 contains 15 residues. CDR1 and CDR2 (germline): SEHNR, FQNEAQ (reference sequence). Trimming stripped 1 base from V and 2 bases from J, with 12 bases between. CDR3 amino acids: CASSLVGLATYEQYF. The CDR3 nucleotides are TGTGCCAGCAGCTTAGTGGGGCTAGCGACCTACGAGCAGTACTTC.

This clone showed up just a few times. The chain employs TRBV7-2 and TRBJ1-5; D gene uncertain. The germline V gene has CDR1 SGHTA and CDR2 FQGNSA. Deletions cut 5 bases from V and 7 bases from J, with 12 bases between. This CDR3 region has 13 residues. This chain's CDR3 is CASSPLFGQPQHF. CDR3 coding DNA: TGTGCCAGCAGCCCCTTATTTGGACAGCCCCAGCATTTT.

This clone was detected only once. The CDR3 DNA reads as TGTGCCAGCAGTGGACAGGGCTTCGGCACCGGGGAGCTGTTTTTT. Encoded protein: CASSGQGFGTGELFF. The V gene is TRBV27, the J gene TRBJ2-2; 8 nucleotides align to TRBD1. With 5 bases clipped from V and 4 bases from J, the junction kept 6 bases outside the gene matches. CDR3 length: 15 amino acids. CDR1 is MNHEY, CDR2 SMNVEV, per germline (reference sequence).

The CDR3 is CASSSQRELYEQYF. The CDR3 DNA follows: TGCGCCAGCAGCTCCCAGCGGGAGCTCTACGAGCAGTACTTC. The rearrangement uses TRBV4-1 and TRBJ2-7; 8 bases fit TRBD2. Trimming removed 5 bases from V and 3 bases from J; junction bases left unmatched: 6. CDR1 is MGHRA, CDR2 YSYEKL, per germline. The CDR3 has 14 amino acids.

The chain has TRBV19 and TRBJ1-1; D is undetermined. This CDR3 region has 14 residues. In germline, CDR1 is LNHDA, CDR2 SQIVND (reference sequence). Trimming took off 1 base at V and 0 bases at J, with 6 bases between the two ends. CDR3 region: CASSIGSLNTEAFF. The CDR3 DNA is TGTGCCAGTAGTATAGGCAGCCTGAACACTGAAGCTTTCTTT.

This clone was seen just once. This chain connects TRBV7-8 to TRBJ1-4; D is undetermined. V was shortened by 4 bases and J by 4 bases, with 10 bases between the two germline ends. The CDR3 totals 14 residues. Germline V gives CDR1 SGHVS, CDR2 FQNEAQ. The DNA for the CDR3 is TGTGCCAGCAGCTCCAGGTTCCGTAATGAAAAACTGTTTTTT. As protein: CASSSRFRNEKLFF.

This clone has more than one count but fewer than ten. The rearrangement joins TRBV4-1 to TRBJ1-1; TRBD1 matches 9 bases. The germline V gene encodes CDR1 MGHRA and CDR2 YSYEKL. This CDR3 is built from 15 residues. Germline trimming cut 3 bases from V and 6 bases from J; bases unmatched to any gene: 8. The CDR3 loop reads CASSHPGTGSPEAFF. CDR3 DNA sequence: TGCGCCAGCAGCCACCCCGGGACAGGGAGTCCTGAAGCTTTCTTT.

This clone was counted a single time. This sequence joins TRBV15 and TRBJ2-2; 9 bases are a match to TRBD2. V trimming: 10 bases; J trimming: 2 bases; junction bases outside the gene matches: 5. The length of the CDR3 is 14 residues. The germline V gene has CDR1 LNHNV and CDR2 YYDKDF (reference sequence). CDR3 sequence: CAIEREVNTGELFF. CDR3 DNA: TGTGCCATCGAGCGGGAGGTAAACACCGGGGAGCTGTTTTTT. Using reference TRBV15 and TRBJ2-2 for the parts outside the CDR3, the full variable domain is DAMVIQNPRYQVTQFGKPVTLSCSQTLNHNVMYWYQQKSSQAPKLLFHYYDKDFNNEADTPDNFQSRRPNTSFCFLDIRSPGLGDTAMYLCAIEREVNTGELFFGEGSRLTVL.

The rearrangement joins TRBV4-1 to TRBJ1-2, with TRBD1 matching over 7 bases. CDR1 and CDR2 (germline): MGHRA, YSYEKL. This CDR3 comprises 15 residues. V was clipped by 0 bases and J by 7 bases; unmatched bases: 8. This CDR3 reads CASSQDDRVGPGYTF. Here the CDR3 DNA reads TGCGCCAGCAGCCAAGACGACAGGGTCGGGCCTGGCTACACCTTC.

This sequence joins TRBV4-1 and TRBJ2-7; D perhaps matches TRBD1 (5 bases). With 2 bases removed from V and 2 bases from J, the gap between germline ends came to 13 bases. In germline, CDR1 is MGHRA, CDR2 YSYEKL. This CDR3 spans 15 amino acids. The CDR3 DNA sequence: TGCGCCAGCAGCCAACGGCAGGGTGGCCCCTACGAGCAGTACGTC. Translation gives CASSQRQGGPYEQYV.

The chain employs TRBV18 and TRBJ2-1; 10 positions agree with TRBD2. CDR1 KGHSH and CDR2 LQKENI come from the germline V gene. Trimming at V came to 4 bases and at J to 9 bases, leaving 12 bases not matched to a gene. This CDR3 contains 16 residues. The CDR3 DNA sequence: TGTGCCAGCTCACAGAAGCTTCTAGCGGGAGAAGCTGAGCAGTTCTTC. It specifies CASSQKLLAGEAEQFF.

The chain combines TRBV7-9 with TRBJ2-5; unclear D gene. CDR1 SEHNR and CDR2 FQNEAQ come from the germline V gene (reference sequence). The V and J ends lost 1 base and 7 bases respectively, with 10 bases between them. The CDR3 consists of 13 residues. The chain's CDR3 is CASSLGHLGTQYF. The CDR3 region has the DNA TGTGCCAGCAGCTTAGGACACCTTGGGACCCAGTACTTC.

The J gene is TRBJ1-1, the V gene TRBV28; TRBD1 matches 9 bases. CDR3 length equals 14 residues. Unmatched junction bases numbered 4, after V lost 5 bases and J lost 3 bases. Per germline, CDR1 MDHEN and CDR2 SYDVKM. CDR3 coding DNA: TGTGCCAGCAGTCTAGACAGGGGGTACACTGAAGCTTTCTTT. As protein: CASSLDRGYTEAFF.

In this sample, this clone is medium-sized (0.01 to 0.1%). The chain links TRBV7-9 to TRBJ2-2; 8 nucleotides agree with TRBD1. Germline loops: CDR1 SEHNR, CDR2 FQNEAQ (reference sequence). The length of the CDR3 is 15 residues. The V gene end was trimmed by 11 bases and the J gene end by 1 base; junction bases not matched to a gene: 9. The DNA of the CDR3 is TGTGCCGGTGGGACAGGTCAAATGAACACCGGGGAGCTGTTTTTT. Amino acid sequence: CAGGTGQMNTGELFF.

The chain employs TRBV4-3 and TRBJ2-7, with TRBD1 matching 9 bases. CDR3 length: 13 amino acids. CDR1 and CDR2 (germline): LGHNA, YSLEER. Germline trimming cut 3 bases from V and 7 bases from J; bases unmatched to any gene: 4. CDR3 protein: CASSQGQGLEQYF. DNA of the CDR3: TGCGCCAGCAGCCAGGGACAGGGACTGGAGCAGTACTTC.

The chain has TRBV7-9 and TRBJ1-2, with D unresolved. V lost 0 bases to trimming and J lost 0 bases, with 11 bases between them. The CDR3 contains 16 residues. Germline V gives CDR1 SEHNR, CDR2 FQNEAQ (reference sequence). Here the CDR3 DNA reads TGTGCCAGCAGCTTAGCGTTGTCAGAAGCTAACTATGGCTACACCTTC. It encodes CASSLALSEANYGYTF.

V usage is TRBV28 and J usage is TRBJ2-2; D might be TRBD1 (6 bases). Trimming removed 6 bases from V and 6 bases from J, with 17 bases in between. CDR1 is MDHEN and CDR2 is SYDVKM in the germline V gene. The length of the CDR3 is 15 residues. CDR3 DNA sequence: TGTGCCAGCAGCCTCAACCCCACAGGGTCCGGGGAGCTGTTTTTT. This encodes CASSLNPTGSGELFF.

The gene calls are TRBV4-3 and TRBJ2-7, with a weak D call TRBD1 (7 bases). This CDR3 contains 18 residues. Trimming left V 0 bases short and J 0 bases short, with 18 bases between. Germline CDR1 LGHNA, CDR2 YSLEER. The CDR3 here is CASSQERTGGVPSYEQYF. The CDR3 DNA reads TGCGCCAGCAGCCAAGAGCGGACAGGAGGGGTTCCCTCCTACGAGCAGTACTTC.

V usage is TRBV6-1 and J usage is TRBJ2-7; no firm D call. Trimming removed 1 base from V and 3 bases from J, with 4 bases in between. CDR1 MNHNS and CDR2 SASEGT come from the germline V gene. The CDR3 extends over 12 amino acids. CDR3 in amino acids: CASSEGFYEQYF. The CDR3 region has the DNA TGTGCCAGCAGTGAAGGGTTCTACGAGCAGTACTTC.